This T cell receptor beta chain originates from a study of cytomegalovirus exposure and HLA in healthy donors (dated by TCRdb to the late 2010s). In the study overall: According to an earlier analysis of several hundred of the donors, 150 million to 200 million T cells yielded 117 million unique TCR beta sequences and less than 300 Gb of sequence data. Rather than using new phenotypic data, the later analysis identified candidate immune exposures from TCR beta sequences and from how often those sequences occurred across donors. An early release that covered around 590 HLA-typed donors contained around 300 gigabases of sequencing data and tens of millions of unique TCR sequences. The genetic ancestry cluster associated with self-reported Caucasian donors included over 65% of the 300 to 450 genotyped donors. Across approximately 420 genotyped donors of the cohort, an average of about 240,000 unique TCR beta nucleotide sequences per donor were sequenced, and about a sixth of those sequences were non-productive. An earlier analysis of nearly 600 of the donors applied high-throughput TCR beta sequencing to assess whether each TCR beta V gene segment acted as functional or pseudogenic. A later analysis re-analyzed previously published TCR beta repertoires from hundreds of donors and added high-resolution HLA genotyping to study TCR occurrence patterns. The study profiled the T cell repertoires of some 610 subjects by immunosequencing and related them to cytomegalovirus serostatus. The study aimed to test whether cataloging public T cell receptors could reveal signatures of past pathogen exposure. Because of strong linkage in the cohort, a few DR-DQ haplotypes were treated as single units for association and clustering. Alongside the repertoire data, information on donor age, sex, ethnicity and CMV serostatus was compiled. The study combined high-throughput TCR immunosequencing, statistical association of individual TCRs with disease status, and machine learning to predict cytomegalovirus infection status. Typing coverage differed by locus: A, B, C, DRB1 and DQB1 were typed in about 620-630 donors, DQA1 in about 550, DPA1 in 600 to 610, and DPB1 in just under 490. Class I and class II HLA loci were covered by the typing at four-digit resolution. All discovery cohort repertoires had been generated on a single sequencing platform. A separate validation cohort of some 130 different subjects was used in addition to the 666-subject first cohort. A later genetic analysis took genome-wide SNP genotypes for about 65% of the 666 donors and used that subset as a discovery cohort.

Remarks on this clone: The target of this receptor is not known. No base quality values were provided; no much bigger clone lies one nucleotide off.

Overall results and qualifications from the work: A further reported finding was that TCR beta sequences accurately predicted the HLA-A and HLA-B alleles for most subjects in the first cohort. The earlier analysis of about 600 of the donors excluded roughly 17 rarely observed V segments, including chromosome 9 orphons, because counts were too low. Broadly in line with IMGT annotations, most TCR beta V segments showed up in productive rearrangements about 87% or about 30% of the time in an earlier analysis of 450 to 750 of the donors. A later analysis associated 15,000 or so TCR beta sequences with specific HLA alleles at a false discovery rate of 0.05. In a later analysis, HLA-associated TCR beta chains were found to be more clonally expanded and to have lower generation probabilities than equally common non-associated chains. Sequencing depth was assumed to be roughly uniform across donors in the presence/absence analyses, though that assumption may not hold. In a later analysis, the rate of TCR association differed among HLA loci, with DRB1 alleles having the most associated TCRs and HLA-C alleles having the fewest. Most TCR sequences were seen in very few donors, while some public TCRs were found in many individuals. In vitro tests confirmed that a few of the cytomegalovirus-associated TCR beta chains recognize cytomegalovirus antigens. Because HLA typing was missing for some donors at each locus, association tests included only the typed subset. Immune exposure information for the cohort was limited to CMV serostatus. A later genetic analysis associated a missense DCLRE1C variant with V-gene and J-gene trimming of TCR beta chains, and an independent cohort replicated the association. Linkage disequilibrium might explain the correlated functional status among segregating V segments, but an unknown experimental factor could not be ruled out. According to the authors, the approach could potentially be generalized to other disease states and immunological phenotypes. According to a later genetic analysis, donors in an Asian-associated ancestry cluster had fewer N-insertions in productive TCRs than the approximately 670-donor mean. Strong co-occurrence of HLA alleles, especially DR and DQ, made assigning TCR associations to individual alleles difficult. In the study, roughly 160 TCR beta chains were listed as associated with cytomegalovirus. In both the original and validation cohorts, the classifier was reported to diagnose cytomegalovirus status with high specificity and sensitivity. According to a later analysis, parvovirus B19, influenza, CMV and Epstein-Barr virus appeared linked to several top co-occurrence clusters. A later analysis found that most CMV-associated TCR beta chains appeared HLA-restricted, with HLA associations seemingly driven largely by CMV exposure. A group of highly shared sequence variants was considered likely to be a technical artifact of the sequencing pipeline. This cohort had only TCR beta chains sequenced, and the lack of alpha or paired-chain data limited which features could be detected.

The cohort was made up of approximately 700 healthy bone marrow donors. At the time of sampling, all cohort members were nominally healthy, though unrecorded immune exposures were likely present. The donor tested CMV seropositive, placing the donor among the 250 to 300 seropositive members of the cohort. A peripheral blood sample was provided by each donor, and peripheral blood mononuclear cells were used for TCR beta sequencing. The Qiagen DNeasy Blood Extraction Kit was used to extract genomic DNA from the blood cell samples. The protocol used for the library was the immunoSEQ multiplex PCR assay. The multiplex PCR relied on a mix of 60 forward primers for TCR Vbeta segments and 13 reverse primers for TCR Jbeta segments. Amplification of the CDR3 region of rearranged TCR beta genes was performed with a multiplex PCR assay on genomic DNA. Amplified TCR beta libraries were sequenced as 87-base-pair reads on the Illumina HiSeq System. Under the source paper's analysis protocol: A later analysis tallied tens of millions of unique TCR beta chains across the 650 to 750 repertoires, and about 12 million of those chains were shared by two or more donors. Raw reads were error-corrected and collapsed into unique sequences with a nearest-neighbor algorithm that merged closely related sequences to remove PCR and sequencing errors. CDR3 sequences were aligned to IMGT reference sequences to assign V, D and J gene segments. For a sequence to be retained, at least a six-nucleotide match to both a V gene segment and a J gene segment was required. A rearrangement counted as productive if the CDR3 had no stop codons and remained in frame with V and J, and every other rearrangement counted as non-productive. Following IMGT convention, CDR3 was defined as the stretch from the second conserved V-encoded cysteine up to the conserved J-encoded phenylalanine. Sequences without an unambiguous match to a single V gene segment were excluded from the earlier analysis of 587 of the donors. In an earlier analysis of 587 of the donors, V segments were called functional above 56.7% productive rearrangements and were called segregating when the between-donor standard deviation exceeded 5%. A statistical classification framework was built for diagnosing cytomegalovirus status from the catalog of TCR beta chain sequences. In a later analysis, V and J genes were assigned by comparing TCR nucleotide sequences against IMGT/GENE-DB human TR gene sequences. A later analysis assigned CDR3 sequences and most-parsimonious VDJ recombination scenarios with the TCRdist pipeline. In a later analysis, each TCR beta chain was defined by its CDR3 amino acid sequence together with its V-gene family, and reads lacking a unique V-gene family were excluded. In a later analysis, around 650 highly shared, low-generation-probability nucleotide sequences were removed to address suspected cross-contamination and a sequencing artifact. In a later analysis, a clonal expansion index was calculated for each public chain from normalized within-repertoire ranks of inferred template counts. In a later analysis, generation probabilities were computed with a VDJ recombination model fitted to out-of-frame rearrangements, and the resulting probabilities were checked against IGoR. Hypergeometric tests were used in a later analysis to score TCR-TCR, TCR-HLA and TCR-CMV co-occurrence, with a repertoire-size bias correction applied to the TCR pairs. False discovery rates were estimated in a later analysis by permuting HLA or CMV assignments 20 times. In a later analysis, co-occurring TCRs were grouped with DBSCAN, and TCRdist sequence similarity was added when clustering was performed within HLA-allele-positive subsets. Repertoires with fewer than 30,000 or more than 120,000 public chains were left out of co-occurrence clustering, as were about five repertoires with anomalous nucleotide sharing. TCRdb carries this immuneACCESS record with in-frame sequences only. Its versions omit some clonotypes, under half of them owing to an unresolved V gene in the studies checked, with the rest unexplained. V, J and clone size reflect that table, while D and trimming were determined from the DNA. This sample holds about 98,000 clones; about 81% were observed only once. The ten most abundant clones make up roughly 9.8% of the sample.

This receptor was taken from a man aged 18 to 29 in good health and CMV-seropositive. Sequenced sample: PBMCs.

The CDR3 region: CASSDTSGGETQYF. The sequenced DNA: TGCGCCAGCAGCGACACTAGCGGGGGAGAGACCCAGTACTTC. Recombination linked TRBV5-1 to TRBJ2-5; 11 central bases correspond to TRBD2. CDR1 SGHRS and CDR2 YFSETQ are derived from the germline V gene. The germline V end is reduced by 4 bases and the J end by 4 bases; junction bases left unmatched: 3. Counted from cysteine to phenylalanine, this CDR3 has 14 amino acids. The DNA shown is the 42-base CDR3, in frame from base 1.